The 20 T cell receptor beta chains below all came from one sample that was sequenced in a study of blood T cell repertoires in COVID-19. The data were produced by immunoSEQ multiplex PCR, yet TCRdb's version contains in-frame clones alone and is incomplete. The data contain some 110,000 clones, around 90% of them singletons. Material for sequencing was peripheral blood. Receptors originate from a human donor in a cohort sampled during active COVID-19.

The rearrangement links TRBV18 to TRBJ1-1, with 7 bases aligning to TRBD1. This CDR3 has 16 residues. The J segment lost 1 base and the V segment lost 6 bases, leaving 11 bases of the junction unmatched. Germline V gene lookup returns CDR1 KGHSH and CDR2 LQKENI. The CDR3: CASSPDRTFTNTEAFF. The CDR3 DNA is TGTGCCAGCTCTCCGGACAGGACCTTTACGAACACTGAAGCTTTCTTT.

This clone was found once. The rearrangement links TRBV13 to TRBJ2-7, with D maybe TRBD1 (6 bases). The length of the CDR3 is 13 residues. Germline V gene sequence: CDR1 PRHDT, CDR2 FYEKMQ (reference sequence). V lost 8 bases and J lost 5, with 16 bases in between. CDR3 in DNA: TGTGCCAGCCGCAAATCAGGGGATCACGAGCAGTACTTC. Translation: CASRKSGDHEQYF. Filled out from reference TRBV13 and TRBJ2-7, the complete variable domain reads AAGVIQSPRHLIKEKRETATLKCYPIPRHDTVYWYQQGPGQDPQFLISFYEKMQSDKGSIPDRFSAQQFSDYHSELNMSSLELGDSALYFCASRKSGDHEQYFGPGTRLTVT.

The chain combines TRBV19 with TRBJ2-7; D perhaps matches TRBD2 (6 bases). V was shortened by 7 bases and J by 5 bases, with 18 bases between the two germline ends. Germline-derived CDR1 and CDR2 are LNHDA and SQIVND (reference sequence). The CDR3 sequence is 14 residues long. The CDR3 here is CASIQSGDSDEQYF. The DNA of the CDR3 is TGTGCCAGTATCCAATCGGGAGACAGTGACGAGCAGTACTTC.

The V gene is TRBV11-2, the J gene TRBJ1-4; D is ambiguous. Trimming pared 8 bases from V and 5 bases from J, leaving 15 bases between. Per the germline V gene, CDR1 is SGHAT and CDR2 is FQNNGV. The CDR3 spans 14 residues. The CDR3 region is CASCPGGLNEKLFF. CDR3 sequence (DNA): TGTGCCAGCTGCCCTGGAGGGCTGAATGAAAAACTGTTTTTT.

V usage is TRBV6-4 and J usage is TRBJ1-1, with D possibly TRBD1 on 5 matching bases. The CDR3 covers 13 residues. Trimming left V 3 bases short and J 4 bases short, with 9 bases between. Germline V CDR1 and CDR2: MRHNA, SNTAGT. DNA of the CDR3: TGTGCCAGCAGTGAGGCCAGGGCCACTGAAGCTTTCTTT. It encodes CASSEARATEAFF.

The rearrangement links TRBV6-2 or TRBV6-3 to TRBJ1-4, with D perhaps TRBD1 (5 bases). CDR1 MNHEY and CDR2 SVGEGT come from the germline V gene. The CDR3 length is 15 residues. V was trimmed by 0 bases and J by 2 bases, leaving 7 bases between them. CDR3 amino acids: CASSYSGGTNEKLFF. Written as DNA, the CDR3 is TGTGCCAGCAGTTACTCGGGGGGGACTAATGAAAAACTGTTTTTT.

V and J are TRBV12-3 or TRBV12-4 and TRBJ1-2; D is possibly TRBD1 (6 bases). V lost 3 bases to trimming and J lost 8 bases, with 13 bases between them. The CDR3 is 13 amino acids. The CDR3 coding sequence is TGTGCCAGCAGTTTTGCGGGGGGCGAAGGCTACACCTTC. The encoded protein is CASSFAGGEGYTF.

This sequence joins TRBV5-6 and TRBJ1-2; a possible D gene is TRBD1 (5 bases). Germline V gene sequence: CDR1 SGHDT, CDR2 YYEEEE. CDR3 length equals 13 residues. The V gene lost 4 bases and the J gene lost 1 base, with 8 bases spanning the gap. The CDR3 is CASSQGFNYGYTF. The CDR3, as DNA: TGTGCCAGCAGCCAGGGTTTTAACTATGGCTACACCTTC.

This clone was observed a single time. The chain employs TRBV11-2 and TRBJ2-7, with a tentative D call TRBD2 (6 bases). The germline V gene encodes CDR1 SGHAT and CDR2 FQNNGV. The length of the CDR3 is 15 residues. V lost 6 bases, J lost 2 bases, and 17 bases lay in between. CDR3 region: CASRPSGGRPYEQYF. The CDR3, as DNA: TGTGCCAGCAGACCAAGCGGAGGGAGACCCTACGAGCAGTACTTC.

This chain uses TRBV11-3 with TRBJ2-1, with 11 bases that match TRBD1. This CDR3 has 14 residues. Germline CDR1 is SGHNT and CDR2 is YENEEA. With 5 bases clipped from V and 8 bases from J, the junction kept 5 bases outside the gene matches. The CDR3 reads CASSPGQGAYEQFF. CDR3 bases: TGTGCCAGCAGCCCCGGACAGGGGGCATATGAGCAGTTCTTC.

This sequence joins TRBV10-1 and TRBJ2-3; D possibly corresponds to TRBD1 (6 bases). CDR3 length equals 13 residues. Germline CDR1 and CDR2: WNHNN and SYGVQD (reference sequence). The ends were cut back, 0 bases at V and 8 bases at J, with 9 bases in the middle. The CDR3 nucleotides are TGCGCCAGCAGTGAGTCGGGGGCCAGTACGCAGTATTTT. Translation: CASSESGASTQYF.

This rearrangement joins TRBV3-1 (or the pseudogene TRBV3-2) to TRBJ1-1; 10 bases are a match to TRBD1. CDR1 and CDR2 from the germline V gene are LGHDT and YNNKEL (reference sequence). The CDR3 is 16 residues long. Losses at the gene ends were 1 base for V and 0 bases for J; bases not matched to a gene: 2. DNA for the CDR3: TGTGCCAGCAGCCAAGTGGGACAGGGGTTGAACACTGAAGCTTTCTTT. Translation gives CASSQVGQGLNTEAFF.

The chain combines TRBV6-1 with TRBJ2-7; perhaps TRBD1 as D (5 bases). The CDR3 is 16 residues long. CDR1 MNHNS and CDR2 SASEGT come from the germline V gene. Trimming shortened V by 0 bases and J by 4 bases, and 16 bases separated the two germline ends. The CDR3 sequence: CASSEAGKGSGYEQYF. DNA for the CDR3: TGTGCCAGCAGTGAAGCGGGGAAGGGTTCAGGGTACGAGCAGTACTTC.

V gene TRBV19 combines with J gene TRBJ1-2, with a tentative D call TRBD1 (5 bases). The V gene's germline CDR1 is LNHDA and CDR2 SQIVND (reference sequence). The V gene lost 5 bases and the J gene lost 6 bases, with 16 bases spanning the gap. The CDR3 extends over 14 amino acids. CDR3 in amino acids: CASSAQGLEDGYTF. The DNA of the CDR3 is TGTGCCAGTAGTGCCCAGGGTCTTGAGGATGGCTACACCTTC.

This rearrangement joins TRBV6-5 to TRBJ2-7; TRBD2 matches at 9 bases. The CDR3 covers 14 residues. The germline gives CDR1 MNHEY, CDR2 SVGAGI. V was clipped by 4 bases and J by 2 bases; unmatched bases: 3. CDR3 in amino acids: CASSSTSGTYEQYF. The CDR3, as DNA: TGTGCCAGCAGTTCGACTAGCGGCACCTACGAGCAGTACTTC.

This rearrangement joins TRBV23-1 to TRBJ2-7, with D possibly being TRBD1 (5 bases). TRBV23-1 is flagged as an ORF with uncertain function. The CDR3 totals 14 residues. V gave up 8 bases and J gave up 1 base, with 15 bases separating them. The CDR3 nucleotides are TGCGCCAGCCCCTCCGTAGGGGCTTCCTACGAGCAGTACTTC. Translation gives CASPSVGASYEQYF.

The rearrangement links TRBV9 to TRBJ2-7, with a weak D call TRBD1 (6 bases). Germline V gene sequence: CDR1 SGDLS, CDR2 YYNGEE. Trimming removed 4 bases from V and 1 base from J, with 15 bases in between. The CDR3 consists of 15 residues. The CDR3 loop reads CASSPRGDTSYEQYF. In DNA form, the CDR3 reads TGTGCCAGCAGCCCCAGAGGGGACACTTCCTACGAGCAGTACTTC.

CDR3 region: CASSLDGRGEKLFF. The CDR3 bases are TGCGCCAGCAGCTTGGATGGCAGGGGGGAAAAACTGTTTTTT. This chain links TRBV5-1 with TRBJ1-4; 7 nucleotides align to TRBD1. This CDR3 spans 14 amino acids. V shed 0 bases and J 8 bases; nucleotides not matched to a gene: 4. CDR1 and CDR2 from the germline V gene are SGHRS and YFSETQ.

The chain employs TRBV30 and TRBJ1-3; the D gene is possibly TRBD1 (5 bases). V was clipped by 3 bases and J by 2 bases, with 8 bases between them. CDR1 and CDR2 (germline): GTSNPN, SVGIG (reference sequence). This CDR3 contains 13 residues. CDR3 in DNA: TGTGCCTGGAGGGCGGGGGCTGGAAACACCATATATTTT. Protein sequence: CAWRAGAGNTIYF.

As for this clone: A read error is possible here, since a much larger clone lies one base away. This chain links TRBV2 with TRBJ2-7; 8 nucleotides match TRBD1. V lost 6 bases to trimming and J lost 2 bases; unmatched junction nucleotides: 0. This CDR3 is 12 amino acids long. Germline V gene lookup returns CDR1 SNHLY and CDR2 FYNNEI. The CDR3 here is CASRDRAYEQYF. CDR3 in DNA: TGTGCCAGCAGGGACAGGGCCTACGAGCAGTACTTC. The complete variable domain, with remaining parts taken from reference TRBV2 and TRBJ2-7, reads EPEVTQTPSHQVTQMGQEVILRCVPISNHLYFYWYRQILGQKVEFLVSFYNNEISEKSEIFDDQFSVERPDGSNFTLKIRSTKLEDSAMYFCASRDRAYEQYFGPGTRLTVT.